The T cell receptor (beta chain) under discussion was sequenced for a study of shared clonotypes between healthy human individuals. Only CD45RO-negative cells positively selected for CCR7 counted as naive CD8 cells, so terminally differentiated effector memory CD45RA+ cells were excluded. Deep-level settings were used for running the assay. Data came from immunoSEQ multiplex PCR; TCRdb stores just in-frame clones and leaves some out. The repertoire has approximately 840,000 clones, about 96% of them found once; the top ten carry roughly 0.23%. V was clipped by 5 bases and J by 8 bases, with 16 bases between them. This CDR3 contains 14 residues. Per germline, CDR1 PRHDT and CDR2 FYEKMQ (reference sequence).

The chain recombines TRBV13 with TRBJ2-1; D is undetermined. The sample was naive CD8+ T cells sorted from blood. The TCR comes from a man younger than 45 in good health. CDR3 nucleotides: TGTGCCAGCAGCACTGGACCCAAGATGTATGAGCAGTTCTTC. This codes for CASSTGPKMYEQFF.